This TCR beta chain came from a study of blood T cell repertoires in COVID-19. Germline-derived CDR1 and CDR2 are LGHNA and YNFKEQ. The CDR3 is 15 residues long. V was trimmed by 0 bases and J by 6 bases, leaving 9 bases between them. The table came from immunoSEQ multiplex PCR; TCRdb's copy has only in-frame clones and leaves some out. The table has roughly 190,000 clones, more than 75% seen once. The sample taken for sequencing was peripheral blood. V usage is TRBV4-2 and J usage is TRBJ1-6, with D tentatively TRBD1 (5 bases). This clonotype originated in a woman aged 45-65 years with active or convalescent COVID-19. The CDR3 loop reads CASSQDREPNSPLHF. The DNA of the CDR3 is TGTGCCAGCAGCCAAGACAGGGAACCTAATTCACCCCTCCACTTT.